This T cell receptor beta chain was observed in a study of T cell repertoires in cytomegalovirus infection. General study points: CMV-specific TCR beta clonotypes restricted by HLA-C dominated the ex vivo response.

A word on this clonotype: The antigen remains unidentified.

Each CDR3 protein is one row after TCRdb ran MiXCR on the reads. Of approximately 730,000 distinct CDR3 sequences in the sample, about 33% are singletons; the top ten hold over 15%. V shed 6 bases, J shed 2 bases, and the junction held 7 bases outside the gene matches. The CDR3 length is 14 residues. Germline CDR1 reads SQVTM; CDR2 reads ANQGSEA. The clonotype comes from a human donor in good health (CMV status not recorded). Some clones in this sample may be carry-over from other donors' samples. The chain uses TRBV29-1 and TRBJ2-1; 7 nucleotides line up with TRBD2. Sample: cultured PBMCs, taken from culture after CMV antigen stimulation. The CDR3 DNA is TGCAGCGTCCCGCCTGGACTAGCCTACAATGAGCAGTTCTTC. This translates into CSVPPGLAYNEQFF.